This T cell receptor (beta chain) was identified in a study of CD8+ T cells in alopecia areata. RNA extraction was followed by reverse transcription into cDNA, which acted as the sequencing template. Clones were read by immunoSEQ multiplex PCR, and TCRdb kept only the in-frame ones, dropping some. The sample records more than 200,000 clones, less than 80% being singletons. CDR1 is SGHVS and CDR2 is FQNEAQ in the germline V gene. The CDR3 is made up of 12 amino acids. V was trimmed by 1 base and J by 4 bases, leaving 5 bases between them. There are a few counts of this clone. V gene TRBV7-8 combines with J gene TRBJ2-7; D is uncertain. This TCR was sampled from a human donor with alopecia areata. Sequenced material: CD4+ T cells sorted from blood, taken at week 0. The CDR3 spells CASSLEEYEQYF. The DNA for the CDR3 is TGTGCCAGCAGCTTAGAGGAATACGAGCAGTACTTC.